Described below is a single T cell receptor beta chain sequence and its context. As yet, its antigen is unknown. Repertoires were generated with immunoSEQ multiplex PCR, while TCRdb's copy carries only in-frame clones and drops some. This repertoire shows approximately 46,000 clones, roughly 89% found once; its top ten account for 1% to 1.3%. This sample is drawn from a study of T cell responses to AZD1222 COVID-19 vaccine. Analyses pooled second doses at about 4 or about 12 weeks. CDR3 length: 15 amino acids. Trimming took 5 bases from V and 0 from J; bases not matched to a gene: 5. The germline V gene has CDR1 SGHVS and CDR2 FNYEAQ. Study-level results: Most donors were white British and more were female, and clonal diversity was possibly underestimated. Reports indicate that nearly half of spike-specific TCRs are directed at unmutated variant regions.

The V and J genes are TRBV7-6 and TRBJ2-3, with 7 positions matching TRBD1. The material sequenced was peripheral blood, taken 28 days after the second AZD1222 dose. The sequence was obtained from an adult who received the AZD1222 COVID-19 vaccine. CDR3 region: CASSPRDSSTDTQYF. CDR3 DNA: TGTGCCAGCAGCCCCCGGGACAGTAGCACAGATACGCAGTATTTT.